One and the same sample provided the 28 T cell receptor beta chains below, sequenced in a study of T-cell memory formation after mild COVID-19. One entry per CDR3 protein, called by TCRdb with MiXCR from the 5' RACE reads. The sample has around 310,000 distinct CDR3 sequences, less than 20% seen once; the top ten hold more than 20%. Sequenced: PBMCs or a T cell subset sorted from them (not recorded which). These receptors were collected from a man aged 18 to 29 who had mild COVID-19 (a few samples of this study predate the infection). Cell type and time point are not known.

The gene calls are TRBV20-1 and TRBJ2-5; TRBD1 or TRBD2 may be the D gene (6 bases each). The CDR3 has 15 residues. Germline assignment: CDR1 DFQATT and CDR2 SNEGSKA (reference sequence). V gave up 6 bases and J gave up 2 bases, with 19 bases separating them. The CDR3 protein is CSAGARGLIQETQYF. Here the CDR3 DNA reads TGCAGTGCGGGCGCCCGGGGGCTTATTCAAGAGACCCAGTACTTC.

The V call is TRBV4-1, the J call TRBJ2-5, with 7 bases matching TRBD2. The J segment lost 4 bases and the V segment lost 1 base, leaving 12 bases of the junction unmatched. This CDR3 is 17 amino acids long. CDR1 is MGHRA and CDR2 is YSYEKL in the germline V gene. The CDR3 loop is CASSQGSVGGFGETQYF. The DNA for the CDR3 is TGCGCCAGCAGCCAAGGGTCTGTCGGGGGGTTCGGAGAGACCCAGTACTTC.

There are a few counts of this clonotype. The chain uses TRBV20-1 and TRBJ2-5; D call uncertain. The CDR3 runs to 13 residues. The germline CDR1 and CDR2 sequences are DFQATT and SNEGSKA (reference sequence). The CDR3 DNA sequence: TGCAACCCTGACATGACGTACCAAGAGACCCAGTACTTC. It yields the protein CNPDMTYQETQYF.

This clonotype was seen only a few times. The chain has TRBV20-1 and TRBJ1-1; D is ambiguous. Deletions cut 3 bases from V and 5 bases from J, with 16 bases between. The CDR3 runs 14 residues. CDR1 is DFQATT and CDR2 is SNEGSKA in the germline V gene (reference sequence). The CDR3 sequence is CSASKPVFQTEAFF. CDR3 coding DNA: TGCAGTGCTAGTAAACCGGTCTTTCAGACTGAAGCTTTCTTT.

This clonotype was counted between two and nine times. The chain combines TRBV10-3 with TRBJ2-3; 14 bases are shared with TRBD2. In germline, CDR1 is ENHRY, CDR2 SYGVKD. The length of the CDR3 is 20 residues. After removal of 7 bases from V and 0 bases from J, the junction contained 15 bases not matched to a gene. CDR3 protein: CAITTRGATSGGVSTDTQYF. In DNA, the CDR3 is TGTGCCATCACCACAAGAGGGGCGACTAGCGGGGGGGTTAGCACAGATACGCAGTATTTT.

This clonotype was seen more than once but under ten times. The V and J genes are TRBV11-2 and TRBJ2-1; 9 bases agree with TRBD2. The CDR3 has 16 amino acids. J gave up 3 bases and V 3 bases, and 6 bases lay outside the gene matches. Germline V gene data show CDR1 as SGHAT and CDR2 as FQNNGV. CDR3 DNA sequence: TGTGCCAGCAGCTTTCTTGCGGGGGGGTTCTACAATGAGCAGTTCTTC. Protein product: CASSFLAGGFYNEQFF.

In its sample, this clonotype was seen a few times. CDR3 protein: CAISEGTGGAYEQYF. The CDR3 DNA sequence: TGTGCCATCAGTGAGGGGACAGGGGGGGCCTACGAGCAGTACTTC. This rearrangement joins TRBV10-3 to TRBJ2-7, with 11 bases that match TRBD1. Germline V gene sequence: CDR1 ENHRY, CDR2 SYGVKD. This CDR3 has 15 residues. With V trimmed by 2 bases and J by 2 bases, 2 bases remained unmatched.

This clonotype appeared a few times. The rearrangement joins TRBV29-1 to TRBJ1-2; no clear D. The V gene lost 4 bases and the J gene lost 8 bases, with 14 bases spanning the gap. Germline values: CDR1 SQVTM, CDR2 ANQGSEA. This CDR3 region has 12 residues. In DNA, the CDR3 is TGCAGCGTTGCTACTTTCCGGCGGGGCTACACCTTC. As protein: CSVATFRRGYTF. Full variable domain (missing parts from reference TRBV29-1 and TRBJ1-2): SAVISQKPSRDICQRGTSLTIQCQVDSQVTMMFWYRQQPGQSLTLIATANQGSEATYESGFVIDKFPISRPNLTFSTLTVSNMSPEDSSIYLCSVATFRRGYTFGSGTRLTVV.

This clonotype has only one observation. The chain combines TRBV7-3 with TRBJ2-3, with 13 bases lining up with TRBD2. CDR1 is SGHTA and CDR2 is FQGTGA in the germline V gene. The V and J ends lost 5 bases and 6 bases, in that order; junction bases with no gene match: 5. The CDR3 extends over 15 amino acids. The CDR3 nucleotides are TGTGCCAGCAGCATACCGGGACTAGCGGGGGATACGCAGTATTTT. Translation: CASSIPGLAGDTQYF.

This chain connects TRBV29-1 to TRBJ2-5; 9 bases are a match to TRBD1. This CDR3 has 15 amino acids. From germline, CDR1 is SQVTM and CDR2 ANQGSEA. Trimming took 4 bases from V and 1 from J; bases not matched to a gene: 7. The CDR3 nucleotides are TGCAGCGTTGTCGGGACAGGGCAAACCCAAGAGACCCAGTACTTC. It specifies CSVVGTGQTQETQYF.

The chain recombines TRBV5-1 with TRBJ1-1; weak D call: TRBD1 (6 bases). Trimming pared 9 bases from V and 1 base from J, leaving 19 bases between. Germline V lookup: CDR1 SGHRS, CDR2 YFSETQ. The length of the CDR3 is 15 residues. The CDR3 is CATRNGGAGNTEAFF. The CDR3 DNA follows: TGCGCCACCCGGAACGGGGGCGCCGGGAACACTGAAGCTTTCTTT.

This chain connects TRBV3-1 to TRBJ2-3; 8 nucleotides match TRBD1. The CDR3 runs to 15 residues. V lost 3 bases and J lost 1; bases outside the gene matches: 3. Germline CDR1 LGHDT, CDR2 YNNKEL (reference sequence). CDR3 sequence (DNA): TGTGCCAGCAGCCAGATGACAGGGGGCACAGATACGCAGTATTTT. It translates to CASSQMTGGTDTQYF.

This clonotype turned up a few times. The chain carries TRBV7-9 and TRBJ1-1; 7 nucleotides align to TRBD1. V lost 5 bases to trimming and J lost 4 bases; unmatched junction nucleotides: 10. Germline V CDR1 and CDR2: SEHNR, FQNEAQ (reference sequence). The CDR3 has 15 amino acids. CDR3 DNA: TGTGCCAGCAGCGGCAATACAGGGGAGGCCACTGAAGCTTTCTTT. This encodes CASSGNTGEATEAFF.

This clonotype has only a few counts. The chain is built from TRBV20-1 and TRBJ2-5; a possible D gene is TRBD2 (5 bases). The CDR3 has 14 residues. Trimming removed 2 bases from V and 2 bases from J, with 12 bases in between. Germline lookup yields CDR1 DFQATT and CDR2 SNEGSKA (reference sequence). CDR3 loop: CSARSGLVQETQYF. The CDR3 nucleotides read TGCAGTGCTAGAAGTGGACTTGTACAAGAGACCCAGTACTTC.

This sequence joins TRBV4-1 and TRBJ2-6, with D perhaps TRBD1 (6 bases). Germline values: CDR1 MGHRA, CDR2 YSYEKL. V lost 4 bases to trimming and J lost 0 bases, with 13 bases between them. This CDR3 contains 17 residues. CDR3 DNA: TGCGCCAGCAGCCCATCGGACAGCCACTCTGGGGCCAACGTCCTGACTTTC. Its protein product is CASSPSDSHSGANVLTF.

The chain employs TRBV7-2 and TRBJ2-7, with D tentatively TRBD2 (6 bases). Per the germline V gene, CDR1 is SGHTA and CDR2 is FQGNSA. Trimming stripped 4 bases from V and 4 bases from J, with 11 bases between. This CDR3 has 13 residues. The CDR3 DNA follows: TGTGCCAGCAGCTCCTCTGGGACTTACGAGCAGTACTTC. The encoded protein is CASSSSGTYEQYF.

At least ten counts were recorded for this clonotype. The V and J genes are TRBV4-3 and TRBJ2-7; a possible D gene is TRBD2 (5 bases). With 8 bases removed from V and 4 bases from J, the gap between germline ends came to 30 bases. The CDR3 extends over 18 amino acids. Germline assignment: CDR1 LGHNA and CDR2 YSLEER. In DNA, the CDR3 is TGCGCCAGCCAGCCAAGGGCGGAGCGGCCCCCTAATTATTACGAGCAGTACGTC. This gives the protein CASQPRAERPPNYYEQYV.

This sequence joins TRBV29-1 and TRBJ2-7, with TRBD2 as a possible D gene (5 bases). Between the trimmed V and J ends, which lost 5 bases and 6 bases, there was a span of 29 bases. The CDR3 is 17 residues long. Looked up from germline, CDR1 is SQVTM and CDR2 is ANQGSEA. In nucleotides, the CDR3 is TGCAGCGTTACAAGACATACCGGGAATGAGGTAGTTGCCGAGCAGTACTTC. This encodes CSVTRHTGNEVVAEQYF.

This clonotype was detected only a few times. The CDR3 DNA follows: TGCAGCGTTGAATATCTGGCTGAAGCTTTCTTT. Translation gives CSVEYLAEAFF. The chain carries TRBV29-1 and TRBJ1-1; D call uncertain. V was pared by 2 bases and J by 6 bases, with 7 bases between. The CDR3 is made up of 11 amino acids. Germline V CDR1 and CDR2: SQVTM, ANQGSEA.

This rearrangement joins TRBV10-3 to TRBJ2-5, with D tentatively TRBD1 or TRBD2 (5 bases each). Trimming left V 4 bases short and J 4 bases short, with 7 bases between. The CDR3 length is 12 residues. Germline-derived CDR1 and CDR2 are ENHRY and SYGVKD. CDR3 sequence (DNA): TGTGCCATCAGTGGGGACGGAGAGACCCAGTACTTC. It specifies CAISGDGETQYF.

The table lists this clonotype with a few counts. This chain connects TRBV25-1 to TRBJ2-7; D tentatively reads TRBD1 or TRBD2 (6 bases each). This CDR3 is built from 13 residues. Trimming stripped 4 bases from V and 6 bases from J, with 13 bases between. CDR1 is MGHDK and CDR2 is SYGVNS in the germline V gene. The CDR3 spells CASSGGAAIEQYV. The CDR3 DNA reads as TGTGCCAGCAGTGGGGGGGCAGCCATCGAGCAGTACGTC.

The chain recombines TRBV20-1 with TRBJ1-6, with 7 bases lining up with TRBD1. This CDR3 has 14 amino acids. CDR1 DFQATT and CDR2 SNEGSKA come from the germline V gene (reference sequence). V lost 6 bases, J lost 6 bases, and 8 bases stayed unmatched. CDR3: CSAEAGGANSPLHF. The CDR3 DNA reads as TGCAGTGCCGAGGCAGGGGGAGCTAATTCACCCCTCCACTTT.

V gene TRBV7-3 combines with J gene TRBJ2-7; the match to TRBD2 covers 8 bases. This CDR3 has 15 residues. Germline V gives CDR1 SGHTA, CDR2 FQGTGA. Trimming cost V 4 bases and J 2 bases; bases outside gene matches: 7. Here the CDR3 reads CASSSPSGGAYEQYF. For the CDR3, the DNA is TGTGCCAGCAGCTCCCCCTCCGGGGGGGCCTACGAGCAGTACTTC.

CDR3 coding DNA: TGTGCCAGCAGCACCGGCCTTGACAGGGGGTACGAGGGGGCCAACGTCCTGACTTTC. Translated: CASSTGLDRGYEGANVLTF. The V and J genes are TRBV6-5 and TRBJ2-6; 9 bases fit TRBD1. Trimming took 6 bases from V and 4 from J; bases not matched to a gene: 16. CDR1 MNHEY and CDR2 SVGAGI come from the germline V gene. The CDR3 runs 19 residues.

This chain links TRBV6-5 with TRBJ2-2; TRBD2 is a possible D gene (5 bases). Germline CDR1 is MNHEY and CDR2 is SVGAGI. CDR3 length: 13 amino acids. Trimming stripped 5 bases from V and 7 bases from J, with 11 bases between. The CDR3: CASSPGLHGELFF. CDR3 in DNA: TGTGCCAGCAGTCCCGGACTTCACGGGGAGCTGTTTTTT.

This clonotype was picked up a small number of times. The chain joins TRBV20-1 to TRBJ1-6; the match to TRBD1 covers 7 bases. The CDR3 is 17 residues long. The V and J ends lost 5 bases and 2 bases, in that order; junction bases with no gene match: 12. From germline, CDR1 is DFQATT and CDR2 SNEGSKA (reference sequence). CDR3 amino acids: CSAGWTGTDAYNSPLHF. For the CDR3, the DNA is TGCAGTGCTGGGTGGACAGGCACGGACGCCTATAATTCACCCCTCCACTTT.

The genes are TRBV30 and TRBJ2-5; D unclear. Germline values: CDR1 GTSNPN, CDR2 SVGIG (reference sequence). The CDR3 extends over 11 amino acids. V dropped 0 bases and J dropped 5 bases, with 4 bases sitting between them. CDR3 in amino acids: CAWSVEETQYF. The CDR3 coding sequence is TGTGCCTGGAGTGTCGAGGAGACCCAGTACTTC.

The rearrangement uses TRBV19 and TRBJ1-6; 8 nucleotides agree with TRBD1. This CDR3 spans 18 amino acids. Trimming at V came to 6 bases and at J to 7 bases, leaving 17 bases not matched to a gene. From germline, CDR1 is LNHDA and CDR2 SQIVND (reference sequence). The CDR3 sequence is CASSRPTTGQVWNSPLHF. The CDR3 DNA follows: TGTGCCAGTAGCCGTCCTACAACGGGACAGGTTTGGAATTCACCCCTCCACTTT. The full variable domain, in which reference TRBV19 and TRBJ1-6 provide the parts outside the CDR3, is DGGITQSPKYLFRKEGQNVTLSCEQNLNHDAMYWYRQDPGQGLRLIYYSQIVNDFQKGDIAEGYSVSREKKESFPLTVTSAQKNPTAFYLCASSRPTTGQVWNSPLHFGNGTRLTVT.